These 24 T cell receptor beta chains were all obtained from the same sample, sequenced in a study of cytomegalovirus exposure and HLA in healthy donors. Use of 60 Vbeta and 13 Jbeta primers characterized the PCR. Clones were read by immunoSEQ multiplex PCR, and TCRdb kept only the in-frame ones, dropping some. This table has 81,000 or so clones, over 65% appearing once. What was sequenced was PBMCs. These receptors were collected from a man aged 50-60 years in good health and CMV-seropositive.

The table lists this clone with a count of one. The gene calls are TRBV5-6 and TRBJ2-1; no reliable D call. Germline V gene data show CDR1 as SGHDT and CDR2 as YYEEEE. The CDR3 has 13 amino acids. V was clipped by 1 base and J by 4 bases, with 6 bases between them. The CDR3 sequence is CASSLTLYNEQFF. CDR3 sequence (DNA): TGTGCCAGCAGCTTGACGCTATACAATGAGCAGTTCTTC.

The chain recombines TRBV19 with TRBJ1-4; D might be TRBD1 (6 bases). This CDR3 comprises 14 residues. Germline assignment: CDR1 LNHDA and CDR2 SQIVND (reference sequence). V gave up 6 bases and J gave up 6 bases, with 14 bases separating them. CDR3 protein: CASRYGGGDEKLFF. Here the CDR3 DNA reads TGTGCCAGTAGGTACGGTGGGGGCGATGAAAAACTGTTTTTT.

The rearrangement uses TRBV9 and TRBJ2-1; TRBD1 matches 7 bases. Unmatched junction bases numbered 5, after V lost 3 bases and J lost 2 bases. Per germline, CDR1 SGDLS and CDR2 YYNGEE. This CDR3 is built from 15 residues. In nucleotides, the CDR3 is TGTGCCAGCAGCGCGGGACAGACCACCTACAATGAGCAGTTCTTC. Translating gives CASSAGQTTYNEQFF.

The rearrangement joins TRBV19 to TRBJ1-6; TRBD1 is a possible D gene (6 bases). The CDR3 has 14 residues. The V and J ends lost 5 bases and 8 bases respectively, with 13 bases between them. Germline V gives CDR1 LNHDA, CDR2 SQIVND (reference sequence). In DNA, the CDR3 is TGTGCCAGTAGTTACCGGGACACGTATTCACCCCTCCACTTT. Its protein is CASSYRDTYSPLHF.

This chain joins TRBV5-4 and TRBJ1-3; the match to TRBD1 covers 8 bases. The CDR3 runs to 17 residues. The V gene end was trimmed by 0 bases and the J gene end by 2 bases; junction bases not matched to a gene: 7. The germline gives CDR1 SGHNT, CDR2 YYREEE (reference sequence). In nucleotides, the CDR3 is TGTGCCAGCAGCTTGGGGGCAGGGGGCTCTGCTGGAAACACCATATATTTT. It encodes CASSLGAGGSAGNTIYF.

V and J are TRBV5-1 and TRBJ1-1, with D unclear. The CDR3 has 12 amino acids. The V end was cut by 0 bases, the J end by 8 bases, with 8 bases between. Germline V gene data show CDR1 as SGHRS and CDR2 as YFSETQ. The chain's CDR3 is CASSLASTEAFF. CDR3 nucleotide sequence: TGCGCCAGCAGCTTGGCCTCGACAGAAGCTTTCTTT.

The V call is TRBV30, the J call TRBJ1-3; D might be TRBD1 (6 bases). Germline V gives CDR1 GTSNPN, CDR2 SVGIG (reference sequence). CDR3 size: 13 residues. Trimming shortened V by 5 bases and J by 0 bases, and 8 bases separated the two germline ends. The CDR3 reads CAWGQSSGNTIYF. DNA of the CDR3: TGTGCCTGGGGACAGAGCTCTGGAAACACCATATATTTT.

The chain has TRBV10-2 and TRBJ2-7; 9 nucleotides line up with TRBD2. V was pared by 8 bases and J by 3 bases, with 11 bases of the junction left unmatched. CDR3 length equals 15 residues. CDR1 is WSHSY, CDR2 SAAADI, per germline. For the CDR3, the DNA is TGCGCCAGCGAAGGGGGGCGGGAGGGTGACTACGAGCAGTACTTC. Protein product: CASEGGREGDYEQYF.

V usage is TRBV11-2 and J usage is TRBJ1-2, with 9 bases that match TRBD1. Germline values: CDR1 SGHAT, CDR2 FQNNGV. The CDR3 loop spans 17 amino acids. With V trimmed by 4 bases and J by 5 bases, 14 bases remained unmatched. CDR3: CASSSQIGTGSLYGYTF. The CDR3 DNA reads TGTGCCAGCAGCTCCCAAATTGGGACAGGGAGCCTGTATGGCTACACCTTC.

The chain carries TRBV6-4 and TRBJ2-3; 9 bases fit TRBD2. The CDR3 has 17 residues. After removal of 6 bases from V and 0 bases from J, the junction contained 10 bases not matched to a gene. The V gene's germline CDR1 is MRHNA and CDR2 SNTAGT. The CDR3 sequence is CASSPRRLAGSTDTQYF. The CDR3 DNA is TGTGCCAGCAGCCCGAGGAGGCTAGCGGGAAGCACAGATACGCAGTATTTT.

This clone appeared a few times. As DNA, the CDR3 is TGTGCCAGCTCCCCGGGGAGGTTCTCCTACGAGCAGTACTTC. Translating gives CASSPGRFSYEQYF. V is TRBV2 and J is TRBJ2-7, with D maybe TRBD2 (6 bases). Germline assignment: CDR1 SNHLY and CDR2 FYNNEI. V lost 8 bases to trimming and J lost 0 bases, with 14 bases between them. CDR3 length equals 14 residues.

This rearrangement joins TRBV7-6 to TRBJ2-2; D uncertain. Germline CDR1 and CDR2: SGHVS and FNYEAQ. The CDR3 sequence is 12 residues long. V was cut by 6 bases and J by 7 bases, with 9 bases left in between. CDR3 DNA sequence: TGTGCCAGCAGTACCGCCGGCGGGGAGCTGTTTTTT. It translates to CASSTAGGELFF.

The V and J genes are TRBV10-3 and TRBJ2-1; TRBD1 matches 9 bases. This CDR3 has 17 amino acids. Germline assignment: CDR1 ENHRY and CDR2 SYGVKD. J lost 1 base, V lost 6 bases, and 10 bases had no gene match. In DNA, the CDR3 is TGTGCCATCAGCCTGAGAGGACAGGGGTTGTCCTACAATGAGCAGTTCTTC. Its translation is CAISLRGQGLSYNEQFF.

The rearrangement links TRBV6-5 to TRBJ1-1; unclear D gene. Looked up from germline, CDR1 is MNHEY and CDR2 is SVGAGI. The CDR3 spans 15 residues. The V end lost 0 bases, the J end lost 2 bases, and 10 bases lay between the germline ends. CDR3 in amino acids: CASSYSYRQNTEAFF. CDR3 nucleotide sequence: TGTGCCAGCAGTTACTCGTACAGACAAAACACTGAAGCTTTCTTT.

The chain couples TRBV7-8 to TRBJ1-5; no reliable D call. This CDR3 has 16 residues. Trimming removed 1 base at V and 0 bases at J, with 10 bases between. Germline CDR1 and CDR2: SGHVS and FQNEAQ. In DNA form, the CDR3 reads TGTGCCAGCAGCTTAGAGAGCGGGGTTAGCAATCAGCCCCAGCATTTT. Its translation: CASSLESGVSNQPQHF. Combining the CDR3 with reference TRBV7-8 and TRBJ1-5 gives the whole variable domain GAGVSQSPRYKVAKRGQDVALRCDPISGHVSLFWYQQALGQGPEFLTYFQNEAQLDKSGLPSDRFFAERPEGSVSTLKIQRTQQEDSAVYLCASSLESGVSNQPQHFGDGTRLSIL.

A few counts support this clone. The genes are TRBV25-1 and TRBJ2-1; 12 bases line up with TRBD1. V was clipped by 7 bases and J by 0 bases; unmatched bases: 7. Germline loops: CDR1 MGHDK, CDR2 SYGVNS. The CDR3 is 17 residues long. The CDR3 bases are TGTGCCAGCACCGGGACAGGGGGCTCTCACTCCTACAATGAGCAGTTCTTC. Translated: CASTGTGGSHSYNEQFF.

This chain links TRBV7-2 with TRBJ2-3; 7 nucleotides match TRBD1. In germline, CDR1 is SGHTA, CDR2 FQGNSA. The CDR3 is 14 amino acids. V was pared by 3 bases and J by 0 bases, with 0 bases of the junction left unmatched. CDR3 sequence: CASSLDRSTDTQYF. The CDR3 DNA is TGTGCCAGCAGCTTGGACAGGAGCACAGATACGCAGTATTTT.

In its sample, this clone was seen once. In DNA form, the CDR3 reads TGCGCCAGCAGCCCAGGACAGGCGGATAATGAAAAACTGTTTTTT. Its protein product is CASSPGQADNEKLFF. V gene TRBV4-1 combines with J gene TRBJ1-4; 7 bases map to TRBD1. The CDR3 contains 15 residues. V shed 4 bases, J shed 4 bases, and the junction held 6 bases outside the gene matches. Germline values: CDR1 MGHRA, CDR2 YSYEKL.

CDR3 nucleotide sequence: TGTGCCAGCAGGGGGACAGGGAATAACTATGGCTACACCTTC. It yields the protein CASRGTGNNYGYTF. The chain links TRBV6-5 to TRBJ1-2; 9 bases map to TRBD1. Looked up from germline, CDR1 is MNHEY and CDR2 is SVGAGI. The CDR3 totals 14 residues. Unmatched junction bases numbered 3, after V lost 6 bases and J lost 1 base.

Here the CDR3 DNA reads TGTGCCAGCAGCTTGGGGATGGCGGGAACCTACGAGCAGTACTTC. Amino acid sequence: CASSLGMAGTYEQYF. The V gene is TRBV11-2, the J gene TRBJ2-7, with D possibly matching TRBD2 (6 bases). The CDR3 is 15 residues long. V dropped 3 bases and J dropped 2 bases, with 14 bases sitting between them. Per germline, CDR1 SGHAT and CDR2 FQNNGV.

The genes are TRBV11-2 and TRBJ2-1; D remains ambiguous. Trimming pared 2 bases from V and 6 bases from J, leaving 11 bases between. Germline V gene lookup returns CDR1 SGHAT and CDR2 FQNNGV. The CDR3 extends over 14 amino acids. CDR3 in amino acids: CASSLTPGFNEQFF. DNA of the CDR3: TGTGCCAGCAGCTTAACCCCGGGTTTCAATGAGCAGTTCTTC.

The chain has TRBV7-3 and TRBJ2-3, with 10 positions matching TRBD1. CDR1 and CDR2 from the germline V gene are SGHTA and FQGTGA. Trimming took 1 base from V and 1 from J; bases not matched to a gene: 8. CDR3 size: 18 residues. CDR3 nucleotide sequence: TGTGCCAGCAGCTTAAATCCGGGACAGGGGATTGGCACAGATACGCAGTATTTT. Its protein product is CASSLNPGQGIGTDTQYF.

This clone has more than one count but fewer than ten. One end of the junction fails to match germline, which may point to a read error. The chain is built from TRBV5-1 and TRBJ2-4, with 13 bases lining up with TRBD2. CDR1 is SGHRS, CDR2 YFSETQ, per germline. The CDR3 runs to 16 residues. CDR3 nucleotide sequence: TGCGCCAGCAGCTCACTAGCGGGAGGGTCCAAAAACAGTCAGTACTTC. Translating gives CASSSLAGGSKNSQYF.

This clone was counted only a few times. The chain combines TRBV21-1 with TRBJ2-7; the DNA was not compared with TRBD1, the D call given in the table. TRBV21-1 is recorded as a pseudogene. This CDR3 is built from 15 residues. For the CDR3, the DNA is TGTGCCAGCAGCAAAGGTGACAGGTCTTTCTACGAGCAGTACTTC. Protein: CASSKGDRSFYEQYF.